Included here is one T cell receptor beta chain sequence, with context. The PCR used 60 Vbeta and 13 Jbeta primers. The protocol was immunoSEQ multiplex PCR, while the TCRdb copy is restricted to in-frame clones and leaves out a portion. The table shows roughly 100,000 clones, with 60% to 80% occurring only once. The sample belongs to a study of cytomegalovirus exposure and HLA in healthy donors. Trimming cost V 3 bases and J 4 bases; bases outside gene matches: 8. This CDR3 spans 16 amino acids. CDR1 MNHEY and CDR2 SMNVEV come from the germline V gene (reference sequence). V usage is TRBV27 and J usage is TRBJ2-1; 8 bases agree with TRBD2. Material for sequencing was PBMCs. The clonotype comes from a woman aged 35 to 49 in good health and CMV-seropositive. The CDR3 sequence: CASSFIRGGRYNEQFF. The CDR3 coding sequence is TGTGCCAGCAGTTTTATCCGGGGGGGCAGGTACAATGAGCAGTTCTTC.